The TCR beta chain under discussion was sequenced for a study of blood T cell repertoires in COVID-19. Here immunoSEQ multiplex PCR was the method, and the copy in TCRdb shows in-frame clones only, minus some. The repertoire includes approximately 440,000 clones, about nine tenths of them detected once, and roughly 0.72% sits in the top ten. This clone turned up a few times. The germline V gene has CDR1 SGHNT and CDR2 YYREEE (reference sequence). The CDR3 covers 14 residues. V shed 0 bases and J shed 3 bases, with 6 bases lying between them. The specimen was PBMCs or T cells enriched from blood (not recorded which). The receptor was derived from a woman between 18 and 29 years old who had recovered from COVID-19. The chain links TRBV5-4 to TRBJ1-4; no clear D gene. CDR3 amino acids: CASSLGQSNEKLFF. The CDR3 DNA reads TGTGCCAGCAGCTTGGGGCAGTCTAATGAAAAACTGTTTTTT.